This T cell receptor beta chain was observed in a study of cytomegalovirus exposure and HLA in healthy donors. It was with 60 Vbeta and 13 Jbeta primers that the PCR ran. The protocol was immunoSEQ multiplex PCR, while the TCRdb copy is restricted to in-frame clones and leaves out a portion. Among about 150,000 clones listed, roughly 67% were seen once. The V gene lost 6 bases and the J gene lost 0 bases, with 13 bases spanning the gap. The CDR3 runs to 15 residues. Germline V gene sequence: CDR1 WSHSY, CDR2 SAAADI. This sequence was found in a woman aged 18-29 years in good health and CMV-seropositive. Sequencing used PBMCs. This chain joins TRBV10-2 and TRBJ2-3; D is undetermined. For the CDR3, the DNA is TGCGCCAGCAGGAAACTCGAAACTAGCACAGATACGCAGTATTTT. Amino acid sequence: CASRKLETSTDTQYF.